A single sample gave rise to the 10 T cell receptor gamma chains below, sequenced in a study of γδ T cells in repeated Plasmodium falciparum infection. TCRdb re-called clones from the multiplex PCR reads using CATT. The table lists roughly 13,000 gamma-chain clones, 1.6% of them singletons, with 28% in the top ten. Vgamma9/Vdelta2+ and Vdelta2-negative gammadelta T cells were flow-sorted from PBMC for bulk sequencing. Sequenced input: gamma-delta T cells from blood. The receptor set was obtained from a pool of human donors (malaria-infected and uninfected, not separated).

As to this clone: This sequence is one base from a far larger clone and is likely a read error. In the same sample, other DNA sequences code for this CDR3. The chain links TRGV9 to TRGJP2. Because TCRdb records no J gene, it was assigned here through a match of the DNA to germline. The germline V gene encodes CDR1 GITISATS and CDR2 ISYDGTV (reference sequence). This CDR3 comprises 15 residues. In nucleotides, the CDR3 is TGTGCCCTGTGGGAGGAAAAACGTAATGATTGGATCAAGACGTTT. Its protein product is CALWEEKRNDWIKTF.

This clone appeared many times. Since a far larger clone is one base different, this is likely a read error. The chain couples TRGV4 to TRGJ1 or TRGJ2. The length of the CDR3 is 15 residues. CDR1 and CDR2 from the germline V gene are EGSTGY and YDSYTSSV. The CDR3 protein is CASWDGTGVYYKKLF. The DNA of the CDR3 is TGTGCCTCCTGGGATGGCACAGGGGTTTATTATAAGAAACTCTTT.

The sample holds many counts of this clone. This DNA's translation and the protein TCRdb lists, from a much larger clone, do not match at residue 5, likely due to a read error; the protein shown is translated from the DNA. The chain carries TRGV9 and TRGJ1 or TRGJ2. The J gene is not listed in TCRdb, so it was assigned here from a DNA match to germline. The CDR3 totals 15 residues. Losses at the gene ends were 6 bases for V and 4 bases for J; bases not matched to a gene: 15. Germline CDR1 is GITISATS and CDR2 is ISYDGTV (reference sequence). CDR3 coding DNA: TGTGCCTTGTGGAAGGCTAACGGGGGGTATTATAAGAAACTCTTT. It yields the protein CALWKANGGYYKKLF.

This clone came up a few times. This DNA's translation and the protein TCRdb lists, from a much larger clone, do not match at residue 8, likely due to a read error; the protein shown is translated from the DNA. The chain links TRGV9 to TRGJP. TCRdb does not report a J gene; here it was assigned by matching the DNA to germline references. The junction had 7 bases not matched to a gene; V was cut back by 1 base and J by 7 bases. The CDR3 loop spans 17 amino acids. Germline loops: CDR1 GITISATS, CDR2 ISYDGTV (reference sequence). This chain's CDR3 is CALWEVYPELGKKIKVF. As DNA, the CDR3 is TGTGCCTTGTGGGAGGTCTACCCCGAGTTGGGCAAAAAAATCAAGGTATTT.

To note about this clone: The protein recorded in TCRdb matches a much larger clone and deviates from this DNA's translation at residue 3, suggesting a read error; the protein here is obtained by translating the DNA. This chain connects TRGV4 to TRGJ1 or TRGJ2. TCRdb records no J gene; here it was assigned by comparing the DNA to germline. Germline V lookup: CDR1 EGSTGY, CDR2 YDSYTSSV. The CDR3 loop spans 12 amino acids. The CDR3: CAAWVLYYKKLF. CDR3 nucleotides: TGTGCCGCCTGGGTCCTTTATTATAAGAAACTCTTT.

This clone was picked up a small number of times. A read error likely explains why the TCRdb protein, taken from a much larger clone, differs from this DNA's translation at residue 3; the protein shown is translated from the DNA. V gene TRGV9 combines with J gene TRGJ1 or TRGJ2. TCRdb carries no J gene annotation; the J gene was assigned here by matching the DNA with germline. The CDR3 covers 13 residues. Germline loops: CDR1 GITISATS, CDR2 ISYDGTV (reference sequence). The CDR3 reads CASWEALDYKKLF. The CDR3 DNA sequence: TGTGCCTCGTGGGAGGCGCTGGATTATAAGAAACTCTTT.

This clone was seen at least ten times. Given a much more abundant clone one base away, this may be a read error. This rearrangement joins TRGV9 to TRGJP. The CDR3 has 17 amino acids. Germline lookup yields CDR1 GITISATS and CDR2 ISYDGTV (reference sequence). The CDR3 loop is CALWEVPKELGIKIKVF. In DNA form, the CDR3 reads TGTGCCTTGTGGGAGGTCCCAAAAGAGTTGGGCATAAAAATCAAGGTATTT.

Comment on this clone: TCRdb's protein, taken from a much larger clone, differs from this DNA's translation at residue 9, likely owing to a read error; the protein displayed comes from the DNA. The V and J genes are TRGV9 and TRGJ1 or TRGJ2. Here the J gene came from matching the DNA to germline, since TCRdb omits it. V lost 3 bases and J lost 10; bases outside the gene matches: 12. This CDR3 is 13 amino acids long. In germline, CDR1 is GITISATS, CDR2 ISYDGTV (reference sequence). In nucleotides, the CDR3 is TGTGCCTTGTGGGAGCTCAATTATGAGAAGAAACTCTTT. Translating it yields CALWELNYEKKLF.

Many counts were recorded for this clone. The TCRdb protein, from a much larger clone, departs from this DNA's translation at residue 9, likely by read error; the protein shown derives from the DNA. CDR3 sequence reads: CALWWLRRRLF. The CDR3 nucleotides are TGTGCCTTGTGGTGGCTCCGTAGGAGACTCTTT. The J gene went uncalled, whereas the V gene is TRGV9. There are 11 residues in the CDR3. Germline CDR1 reads GITISATS; CDR2 reads ISYDGTV (reference sequence).

This clone was seen only a few times. A far larger clone is off by one base, so a read error is likely. The sample has other DNA sequences that encode this CDR3 too. No J gene was assigned, while the V gene was called as TRGV9. Germline loops: CDR1 GITISATS, CDR2 ISYDGTV (reference sequence). The CDR3 sequence is 20 residues long. Here the CDR3 reads CALWEVRRALRGLGKKIKVF. CDR3 sequence (DNA): TGTGCCTTGTGGGAGGTGCGAAGGGCCCTCCGGGGGTTGGGCAAAAAAATCAAGGTATTC.